The entry below describes one TCR beta chain. This sample stems from a study of blood T cell repertoires in COVID-19. Overall study: There were acute and convalescent COVID-19 samples, and they came from the United States, Italy and Spain. PBMCs, B-cell-depleted T cells, or T cells were the source of the cDNA or gDNA that made up the material.

CDR3 length: 15 residues. Germline V CDR1 and CDR2: LGHNA, YNFKEQ. Trimming took 4 bases from V and 1 from J, leaving 10 bases between them. Original analysis: Reference gene primers were amplified, and this amplification served to estimate nucleated cell counts. Clones were sequenced by immunoSEQ multiplex PCR, and TCRdb holds only the in-frame ones, with some missing. That table is the source of V, J and clone size, and D and trimming were worked out from the DNA. The sample contains a few hundred thousand clones, approximately 87% of which appear only once. The TCR was taken from a woman in her forties or fifties with acute or convalescent COVID-19. Sequenced sample: peripheral blood. V gene TRBV4-2 combines with J gene TRBJ2-2; weak D call: TRBD1 (5 bases). The CDR3 protein is CASSLQELNTGELFF. The CDR3 coding sequence is TGTGCCAGCAGCCTACAGGAATTGAACACCGGGGAGCTGTTTTTT.